Listed here are 32 T cell receptor beta chains from one sample, sequenced in a study of read filtering for tumor transcriptome and immune sequencing. From roughly 390 ng of RNA, a library with molecular barcoded alpha/delta and beta/gamma adaptors was made. One entry per CDR3 protein, called by TCRdb with MiXCR from the reads. The repertoire holds about 47,000 distinct CDR3 sequences, with 12% as singletons. The specimen sequenced was a population of CD138-negative cells sorted from bone marrow. Receptor source: a donor older than 35 with multiple myeloma.

This clonotype was seen repeatedly, ten times or more. The chain links TRBV25-1 to TRBJ1-4; D unclear. This CDR3 is 13 amino acids long. The V gene's germline CDR1 is MGHDK and CDR2 SYGVNS. V was clipped by 6 bases and J by 3 bases, with 8 bases between them. DNA of the CDR3: TGTGCCAGCAGAGGAACGTCTAATGAAAAACTGTTTTTT. Its translation: CASRGTSNEKLFF.

This clonotype was picked up many times. This chain joins TRBV5-5 and TRBJ1-2, with a possible D match to TRBD1 (6 bases). This CDR3 comprises 15 residues. V lost 4 bases to trimming and J lost 4 bases, with 17 bases between them. The V gene's germline CDR1 is SGHKS and CDR2 YYEKEE (reference sequence). The CDR3 here is CASSNTQQGGYGYTF. The CDR3 region has the DNA TGTGCCAGCAGCAATACCCAACAGGGAGGCTATGGCTACACCTTC.

The chain joins TRBV20-1 to TRBJ2-3, with D tentatively TRBD1 (5 bases). The V end was cut by 0 bases, the J end by 2 bases, with 18 bases between. From germline, CDR1 is DFQATT and CDR2 SNEGSKA (reference sequence). This CDR3 is built from 17 residues. The CDR3 here is CSARDLDTGSHTDTQYF. The CDR3 DNA reads TGCAGTGCTAGAGATTTGGACACCGGCTCCCACACAGATACGCAGTATTTT.

This clonotype has a count of ten or more. The J gene is TRBJ2-3, the V gene TRBV12-3 or TRBV12-4; the D gene is possibly TRBD1 (7 bases). The CDR3 runs 16 residues. The V end was cut by 6 bases, the J end by 4 bases, with 20 bases between. CDR3 coding DNA: TGTGCCAGCAGCTTCCTCCAGGGGGGAGTATCAGATACGCAGTATTTT. Translating it yields CASSFLQGGVSDTQYF.

There are many counts of this clonotype. The rearrangement uses TRBV27 and TRBJ2-7; 9 positions match TRBD1. V trimming: 7 bases; J trimming: 2 bases; junction bases outside the gene matches: 9. This CDR3 has 15 amino acids. Per the germline V gene, CDR1 is MNHEY and CDR2 is SMNVEV (reference sequence). CDR3 residues: CASMRSGTGPYEQYF. The CDR3 DNA reads TGTGCCAGCATGCGCTCCGGGACAGGGCCCTACGAGCAGTACTTC.

This clonotype was seen repeatedly, ten times or more. This chain uses TRBV12-3 or TRBV12-4 with TRBJ2-6; D is unresolved. With 5 bases removed from V and 4 bases from J, the gap between germline ends came to 9 bases. There are 14 residues in the CDR3. Here the CDR3 reads CASSLIAGANVLTF. In nucleotides, the CDR3 is TGTGCCAGCAGTCTAATTGCCGGGGCCAACGTCCTGACTTTC.

This clonotype was picked up many times. The V and J genes are TRBV12-3 or TRBV12-4 and TRBJ2-1; D might be TRBD1 or TRBD2, each matching 5 bases. The CDR3 has 12 residues. As DNA, the CDR3 is TGTGCTAGCCGGGGCTCATACAATGAGCAGTTCTTC. Translating it yields CASRGSYNEQFF.

To note about this clonotype: A much larger clone is a single base away; this may be a read error. This chain joins TRBV3-1 and TRBJ2-1; possibly TRBD2 for D (7 bases). This CDR3 spans 13 amino acids. CDR1 and CDR2 (germline): LGHDT, YNNKEL (reference sequence). For the CDR3, the DNA is TGTGCCAGCAGCCGGGGGGGCTACAATGGGCAGTTCTTC. It codes for CASSRGGYNGQFF.

This clonotype was counted a few times. The chain combines TRBV30 with TRBJ2-5; TRBD2 matches at 7 bases. The CDR3 covers 14 residues. Trimming cost V 5 bases and J 2 bases; bases outside gene matches: 8. From germline, CDR1 is GTSNPN and CDR2 SVGIG (reference sequence). The CDR3 bases are TGTGCCTGGGGCGATGAGGGAGGGCAAGAGACCCAGTACTTC. Translation: CAWGDEGGQETQYF.

This clonotype was seen many times. The V call is TRBV9, the J call TRBJ2-1; D call uncertain. The CDR3 is 16 residues long. V lost 0 bases, J lost 1 base, and 11 bases lay in between. From germline, CDR1 is SGDLS and CDR2 YYNGEE. The CDR3 loop reads CASSVVGSASYNEQFF. DNA for the CDR3: TGTGCCAGCAGCGTAGTCGGGTCTGCTTCCTACAATGAGCAGTTCTTC.

At least ten counts were recorded for this clonotype. The chain has TRBV29-1 and TRBJ2-6, with D perhaps assigned TRBD1 or TRBD2 (5 bases each). The CDR3 is 14 residues long. Germline CDR1 reads SQVTM; CDR2 reads ANQGSEA. The ends were cut back, 3 bases at V and 4 bases at J, with 10 bases in the middle. The CDR3 is CSVDTGLGANVLTF. The CDR3 nucleotides read TGCAGCGTTGACACGGGGCTGGGGGCCAACGTCCTGACTTTC.

In the case of this clonotype: A read error may produce the germline difference seen at one junction end. The rearrangement joins TRBV7-6 to TRBJ2-5; D gene ambiguous. Germline values: CDR1 SGHVS, CDR2 FNYEAQ. The CDR3 runs to 14 residues. CDR3 loop: CASSDTGKQDTQYF. Written as DNA, the CDR3 is TGTGCCAGCAGCGACACGGGTAAACAAGATACCCAGTACTTC.

This clonotype was counted many times. J is TRBJ2-3 and V is TRBV5-1; 7 nucleotides agree with TRBD1. The CDR3 is made up of 14 amino acids. The germline gives CDR1 SGHRS, CDR2 YFSETQ. DNA of the CDR3: TGCGCAAGTACCCTGGGACAGCCAACAGATACGCAGTATTTT. Protein product: CASTLGQPTDTQYF.

This clonotype was recorded many times. This sequence joins TRBV7-9 and TRBJ1-5; TRBD1 matches 9 bases. The V segment lost 6 bases and the J segment 4 bases; nucleotides outside the gene matches: 7. The CDR3 sequence is 15 residues long. Germline assignment: CDR1 SEHNR and CDR2 FQNEAQ (reference sequence). As DNA, the CDR3 is TGTGCCAGCAGTTTGGGGACAGGGCTGAATCAGCCCCAGCATTTT. Protein sequence: CASSLGTGLNQPQHF.

This clonotype was seen more than once but under ten times. The DNA for the CDR3 is TGTGCCAGCAGTTCGGTGGAGACCCAGTACTTC. This gives the protein CASSSVETQYF. The chain couples TRBV12-3 or TRBV12-4 to TRBJ2-5; D not resolved. The CDR3 is 11 residues long. Trimming left V 4 bases short and J 5 bases short, with 5 bases between.

In this sample, this clonotype turned up many times. The rearrangement joins TRBV7-2 to TRBJ1-5; no definite D call. Trimming left V 3 bases short and J 6 bases short, with 9 bases between. Germline CDR1 reads SGHTA; CDR2 reads FQGNSA. The CDR3 runs 13 residues. CDR3 in amino acids: CASSLFGSQPQHF. CDR3 in DNA: TGTGCCAGCAGCTTGTTTGGGAGTCAGCCCCAGCATTTT.

The count of this clonotype is one. A read error may explain this, as a much larger clone is one base away. The genes are TRBV5-1 and TRBJ2-7, with D possibly being TRBD2 (6 bases). The CDR3 has 15 residues. Trimming left V 3 bases short and J 6 bases short, with 19 bases between. The V gene's germline CDR1 is SGHRS and CDR2 YFSETQ. The CDR3 DNA sequence: TGCGCCAGCAGCTACGCTCTAGCGAGAGGCGTCGAGCAGTACTTC. Translating it yields CASSYALARGVEQYF.

At least ten counts were recorded for this clonotype. The chain uses TRBV29-1 and TRBJ2-2; D possibly corresponds to TRBD1 (5 bases). This CDR3 spans 11 amino acids. Trimming cost V 6 bases and J 6 bases, with 8 bases left between them. The germline V gene encodes CDR1 SQVTM and CDR2 ANQGSEA. CDR3 DNA: TGCAGCGTACAGGATTCCGGGGAGCTGTTTTTT. This translates into CSVQDSGELFF.

This clonotype was counted at least ten times. The V call is TRBV7-8, the J call TRBJ1-5; D call uncertain. Per the germline V gene, CDR1 is SGHVS and CDR2 is FQNEAQ. V was shortened by 5 bases and J by 6 bases, with 14 bases between the two germline ends. The CDR3 length is 14 residues. In nucleotides, the CDR3 is TGTGCCAGCAGCCCTGAGACGTTGATTCAGCCCCAGCATTTT. It codes for CASSPETLIQPQHF.

This clonotype came up many times. The chain carries TRBV5-1 and TRBJ1-6, with a weak D call TRBD1 (6 bases). Per the germline V gene, CDR1 is SGHRS and CDR2 is YFSETQ. V was shortened by 1 base and J by 7 bases, with 12 bases between the two germline ends. CDR3 length: 15 residues. The CDR3 loop is CASSLRQAPNSPLHF. CDR3 bases: TGCGCCAGCAGCTTGCGACAGGCTCCCAATTCACCCCTCCACTTT.

This clonotype was counted at least ten times. The chain has TRBV6-2 or TRBV6-3 and TRBJ2-1; weak D call: TRBD2 (6 bases). The germline CDR1 and CDR2 sequences are MNHEY and SVGEGT. With 4 bases removed from V and 3 bases from J, the gap between germline ends came to 10 bases. The CDR3 is 14 residues long. Here the CDR3 reads CASSSWRDYNEQFF. The CDR3 DNA reads TGTGCCAGCAGTTCGTGGCGGGACTACAATGAGCAGTTCTTC.

This clonotype has ten or more counts. V usage is TRBV4-1 and J usage is TRBJ1-3; D is possibly TRBD1 (5 bases). The length of the CDR3 is 15 residues. Trimming left V 0 bases short and J 2 bases short, with 8 bases between. Germline lookup yields CDR1 MGHRA and CDR2 YSYEKL. The CDR3 loop is CASSQEGGAGNTIYF. The CDR3, as DNA: TGCGCCAGCAGCCAAGAGGGAGGGGCTGGAAACACCATATATTTT.

This clonotype was seen repeatedly, ten times or more. This chain uses TRBV19 with TRBJ2-2, with D uncertain. The CDR3 is made up of 13 amino acids. CDR1 is LNHDA, CDR2 SQIVND, per germline (reference sequence). With 3 bases removed from V and 6 bases from J, the gap between germline ends came to 8 bases. CDR3 sequence reads: CASSMFGSGELFF. The CDR3 DNA follows: TGTGCCAGTAGTATGTTTGGGTCCGGGGAGCTGTTTTTT.

Ten or more counts support this clonotype. The chain combines TRBV7-3 with TRBJ2-1; the D gene is possibly TRBD1 (5 bases). Germline V gene data show CDR1 as SGHTA and CDR2 as FQGTGA. Trimming removed 1 base from V and 7 bases from J, with 14 bases in between. The length of the CDR3 is 15 residues. CDR3 nucleotide sequence: TGTGCCAGCAGCTTAAAGCCAGGGCAACTAAATGAGCAGTTCTTC. It yields the protein CASSLKPGQLNEQFF.

In its sample, this clonotype was seen many times. The J gene is TRBJ1-3, the V gene TRBV19; 7 bases match TRBD1. Germline V gives CDR1 LNHDA, CDR2 SQIVND (reference sequence). V lost 7 bases, J lost 2 bases, and 11 bases stayed unmatched. There are 16 residues in the CDR3. The CDR3 region has the DNA TGTGCCAGTACTTGGGACAGTTTTACTCCTGGAAACACCATATATTTT. Translated: CASTWDSFTPGNTIYF.

This clonotype occurred many times. This rearrangement joins TRBV6-1 to TRBJ2-7; D remains unclear. CDR1 and CDR2 (germline): MNHNS, SASEGT. Trimming cost V 5 bases and J 6 bases, with 17 bases left between them. This CDR3 has 14 residues. The CDR3 protein is CASSLSAAPTEQYF. In DNA, the CDR3 is TGTGCCAGCAGTCTTTCTGCCGCCCCTACCGAGCAGTACTTC.

This clonotype was detected ten times or more. The rearrangement joins TRBV30 to TRBJ1-3; D perhaps matches TRBD1 (5 bases). Germline V lookup: CDR1 GTSNPN, CDR2 SVGIG (reference sequence). This CDR3 is 13 amino acids long. Trimming removed 8 bases from V and 4 bases from J, with 15 bases in between. CDR3 protein: CAQKTAAGNTIYF. In DNA form, the CDR3 reads TGTGCCCAAAAGACAGCTGCAGGAAACACCATATATTTT.

This clonotype was counted at least ten times. The CDR3 nucleotides read TGTGCCAGCAGCTTAGTTGGAGGGGTAGGTCAGCCCCAGCATTTT. Its protein is CASSLVGGVGQPQHF. The gene calls are TRBV7-2 and TRBJ1-5, with D maybe TRBD1 (5 bases). The CDR3 has 15 residues. Germline CDR1 and CDR2: SGHTA and FQGNSA. V lost 1 base and J 6 bases, leaving 13 bases between the germline ends.

This clonotype appeared many times. The chain joins TRBV28 to TRBJ2-7, with TRBD1 matching 10 bases. V was clipped by 2 bases and J by 5 bases; unmatched bases: 3. Germline-derived CDR1 and CDR2 are MDHEN and SYDVKM. The CDR3 is made up of 14 amino acids. The CDR3 is CASSLPDRGHEQYF. The CDR3 region has the DNA TGTGCCAGCAGTTTACCTGACAGGGGGCACGAGCAGTACTTC.

In this sample, this clonotype turned up a few times. A much larger clonotype is one base distant, so this may be a read error. The V and J genes are TRBV30 and TRBJ2-3; D is possibly TRBD2 (5 bases). V was trimmed by 3 bases and J by 3 bases, leaving 13 bases between them. Germline V gives CDR1 GTSNPN, CDR2 SVGIG (reference sequence). The CDR3 contains 14 residues. CDR3 nucleotide sequence: TGTGCCTGGAGATGCGGACGGGATACAGATACGCAGTATTTT. Encoded protein: CAWRCGRDTDTQYF.

This clonotype was seen at least ten times. V usage is TRBV4-2 and J usage is TRBJ1-5; D gene ambiguous. CDR3 length equals 14 residues. V was clipped by 1 base and J by 3 bases, with 7 bases between them. Germline CDR1 and CDR2: LGHNA and YNFKEQ. The CDR3 nucleotides are TGTGCCAGCAGCCAAGCGGGATTCAATCAGCCCCAGCATTTT. Translation gives CASSQAGFNQPQHF.

In regard to this clonotype: A clone one base away is much larger, so this may be a read error. The rearrangement joins TRBV29-1 to TRBJ2-3; D uncertain. Germline V gene lookup returns CDR1 SQVTM and CDR2 ANQGSEA. The V and J ends lost 5 bases and 6 bases respectively, with 6 bases between them. CDR3 size: 10 residues. The CDR3 sequence: CSVSLDTQYF. The CDR3 nucleotides are TGCAGCGTTAGTCTCGATACGCAGTATTTT.